Shown below are 28 T cell receptor beta chains from a single sample sequenced in a study of CD8+CD57+ T cells in acquired aplastic anemia. CDR3 and TCR beta VDJ profiling relied on a genomic DNA template. TCRdb used MiXCR to reprocess the reads, holding one entry per CDR3 protein. The sample holds about 420,000 distinct CDR3 sequences, 65% to 80% seen once. Specimen: sorted CD4+, CD8+, or CD8+CD57+ T cells (not recorded which) from PBMCs. Receptor source: a human donor in good health, serving as a control.

V gene TRBV5-1 combines with J gene TRBJ2-2, with D possibly being TRBD1 (6 bases). The CDR3 runs to 14 residues. The ends were cut back, 0 bases at V and 9 bases at J, with 12 bases in the middle. Germline CDR1 is SGHRS and CDR2 is YFSETQ. The CDR3 sequence is CASSLDSGDRELFF. The CDR3 bases are TGCGCCAGCAGCTTGGATTCAGGGGACAGGGAGCTGTTTTTT.

A remark on this clonotype: Since the CDR3 does not end with the conserved phenylalanine or tryptophan, this likely comes from a read error. The limits of the CDR3 on the DNA are not certain, so only TCRdb's listed CDR3 is given. The chain combines TRBV20-1 with TRBJ2-7; the table's D call TRBD1 went unverified against the DNA. The germline V gene encodes CDR1 DFQATT and CDR2 SNEGSKA (reference sequence). The CDR3 sequence runs 10 residues, both termini included. The chain's CDR3 is CSARDITRDI.

A word on this clonotype: At one boundary the junction diverges from the germline segment, which might be a read error. The chain links TRBV5-1 to TRBJ1-1, with no clear D. CDR3 length equals 13 residues. Germline values: CDR1 SGHRS, CDR2 YFSETQ. The CDR3 reads CASSEAWDTEAFF. In nucleotides, the CDR3 is TGTGCCAGCAGTGAAGCGTGGGACACTGAAGCTTTCTTT.

Details on this clonotype: The junction shows a germline mismatch at one end, possibly a read error. The chain has TRBV2 and TRBJ2-5; possible D gene TRBD1, 5 bases. Looked up from germline, CDR1 is SNHLY and CDR2 is FYNNEI. CDR3 length: 15 amino acids. CDR3 sequence reads: CASSLVTGPQQTQYF. The DNA for the CDR3 is TGCGCCAGCAGCCTAGTCACAGGCCCTCAACAGACCCAGTACTTC.

The chain joins TRBV19 to TRBJ1-6, with 8 bases matching TRBD1. Germline lookup yields CDR1 LNHDA and CDR2 SQIVND (reference sequence). J gave up 19 bases and V 5 bases, and 16 bases lay outside the gene matches. The length of the CDR3 is 14 residues. The CDR3 bases are TGTGCCAGTAGTCAATTGCGGACAGGGTCGAACACTCACTTT. This translates into CASSQLRTGSNTHF.

This clonotype was counted ten times or more. The chain uses TRBV7-8 and TRBJ1-1, with 10 positions matching TRBD1. V lost 2 bases to trimming and J lost 7 bases; unmatched junction nucleotides: 10. The CDR3 spans 16 residues. The germline CDR1 and CDR2 sequences are SGHVS and FQNEAQ. Written as DNA, the CDR3 is TGTGCCAGCAGCTTACCCTCCTGGGGGGACAGGGGTGAAGCTTTCTTT. It is translated as CASSLPSWGDRGEAFF. Based on the CDR3 plus reference TRBV7-8 and TRBJ1-1, the full variable domain is GAGVSQSPRYKVAKRGQDVALRCDPISGHVSLFWYQQALGQGPEFLTYFQNEAQLDKSGLPSDRFFAERPEGSVSTLKIQRTQQEDSAVYLCASSLPSWGDRGEAFFGQGTRLTVV.

J is TRBJ1-5 and V is TRBV7-2, with 7 bases that match TRBD1. The trim removed 6 bases at V and 9 bases at J, leaving 14 bases unmatched. CDR3 length equals 15 residues. Germline V gene data show CDR1 as SGHTA and CDR2 as FQGNSA. CDR3 in amino acids: CASSEGIGGKMPQHF. The DNA of the CDR3 is TGTGCCAGCAGTGAGGGGATAGGGGGCAAGATGCCCCAGCATTTT.

In regard to this clonotype: Since no conserved phenylalanine or tryptophan closes the CDR3, a read error is the likely cause. Because the CDR3's place on the DNA is in doubt, the DNA is left out and the CDR3 is given as listed by TCRdb. The rearrangement joins TRBV7-3 to TRBJ2-3; TRBD1 reflects the table's D call only, with no check against the DNA. The CDR3 region is 13 residues in length, termini included. The germline CDR1 and CDR2 sequences are SGHTA and FQGTGA. This CDR3 is CASSVRARGAHGL.

This clonotype was seen repeatedly, ten times or more. The DNA of the CDR3 is TGTGCCAGCAGCGCACAGGAGAAAGAGACCCAGTACTTC. It codes for CASSAQEKETQYF. This sequence joins TRBV5-5 and TRBJ2-5; TRBD1 might be the D (5 bases). V was clipped by 4 bases and J by 3 bases, with 10 bases between them. This CDR3 is 13 amino acids long. Germline V gene data show CDR1 as SGHKS and CDR2 as YYEKEE (reference sequence).

V is TRBV15 and J is TRBJ1-6; D ambiguous. From germline, CDR1 is LNHNV and CDR2 YYDKDF (reference sequence). The length of the CDR3 is 15 residues. V was clipped by 0 bases and J by 7 bases, with 10 bases between them. The chain's CDR3 is CATSRDMKENSPLHF. The CDR3 DNA is TGTGCCACCAGCAGAGATATGAAAGAAAATTCACCCCTCCACTTT.

Points on this clonotype: The DNA is left out, because the CDR3 cannot be placed on it with certainty; the CDR3 is given as TCRdb lists it. The V gene is TRBV25-1, the J gene TRBJ2-3; TRBD1 was called by the table and not checked on the DNA. Germline V gene sequence: CDR1 MGHDK, CDR2 SYGVNS. Counting both end residues, the CDR3 totals 24 amino acids. This chain's CDR3 is CASSGSVDSGANVLTFGAGDTQYF.

This clonotype has at least ten counts. V gene TRBV30 combines with J gene TRBJ2-1; a weak D match, TRBD1 (5 bases). Trimming left V 3 bases short and J 6 bases short, with 15 bases between. The CDR3 length is 14 residues. The germline V gene encodes CDR1 GTSNPN and CDR2 SVGIG (reference sequence). The CDR3 here is CAWRVGAQGNEQFF. The DNA of the CDR3 is TGTGCCTGGAGAGTAGGGGCGCAGGGCAATGAGCAGTTCTTC.

Details on this clonotype: Germline is not matched at one junction end, which may reflect a read error. The V gene is TRBV10-3, the J gene TRBJ1-5; 10 nucleotides agree with TRBD1. The CDR3 is 16 residues long. Germline CDR1 is ENHRY and CDR2 is SYGVKD. CDR3 region: CASSQGPGQGNQPQRF. CDR3 nucleotide sequence: TGTGCCAGCAGCCAAGGGCCGGGACAGGGGAATCAGCCCCAGCGTTTT.

The chain couples TRBV7-2 to TRBJ1-2; 9 bases align to TRBD1. CDR3 length: 15 residues. V shed 6 bases and J 4 bases; nucleotides not matched to a gene: 9. Germline CDR1 SGHTA, CDR2 FQGNSA. The CDR3 DNA reads as TGTGCCAGCAGTTACTCGGACAGGGGAACCTATGGCTACACCTTC. As protein: CASSYSDRGTYGYTF.

The genes are TRBV11-2 and TRBJ1-6; unclear D gene. CDR1 and CDR2 from the germline V gene are SGHAT and FQNNGV. This CDR3 has 13 amino acids. V was pared by 3 bases and J by 10 bases, with 10 bases between. The CDR3 sequence is CASSFKGDSPLHF. The CDR3, as DNA: TGTGCCAGCAGCTTTAAGGGCGACTCACCCCTCCACTTT.

The chain uses TRBV7-2 and TRBJ1-3; D not resolved. The CDR3 contains 16 residues. The V and J ends lost 5 bases and 8 bases respectively, with 22 bases between them. The V gene's germline CDR1 is SGHTA and CDR2 FQGNSA. In DNA form, the CDR3 reads TGTGCCAGCAGCGTAGGGCAGAGACAATACGAACACACCATATATTTT. Translation: CASSVGQRQYEHTIYF.

This clonotype occurred once. The chain recombines TRBV12-5 with TRBJ1-2, with a tentative D call TRBD1 (5 bases). Trimming took off 5 bases at V and 8 bases at J, with 18 bases between the two ends. Per the germline V gene, CDR1 is LGHNT and CDR2 is FRNRAP. CDR3 size: 14 residues. DNA of the CDR3: TGTGCTAGTGGTAACGGACACCCCTCGGAGGGCTACACCTTC. Its protein product is CASGNGHPSEGYTF. Full variable domain (rest looked up from reference TRBV12-5 and TRBJ1-2): DARVTQTPRHKVTEMGQEVTMRCQPILGHNTVFWYRQTMMQGLELLAYFRNRAPLDDSGMPKDRFSAEMPDATLATLKIQPSEPRDSAVYFCASGNGHPSEGYTFGSGTRLTVV.

The rearrangement uses TRBV24-1 and TRBJ1-2; TRBD1 is a possible D gene (6 bases). CDR1 is KGHDR, CDR2 SFDVKD, per germline. Trimming took 3 bases from V and 8 from J, leaving 9 bases between them. The CDR3 totals 12 residues. This CDR3 reads CATSDPGQGYTF. Here the CDR3 DNA reads TGTGCCACCAGTGATCCCGGACAGGGCTACACCTTC.

At least ten counts were recorded for this clonotype. The rearrangement uses TRBV11-2 and TRBJ1-1, with 12 bases matching TRBD1. V was pared by 3 bases and J by 5 bases, with 10 bases of the junction left unmatched. Germline V gene sequence: CDR1 SGHAT, CDR2 FQNNGV. This CDR3 is built from 17 residues. CDR3 amino acids: CASSFASGQGAGTEAFF. DNA of the CDR3: TGTGCCAGCAGCTTTGCTTCGGGACAGGGGGCAGGTACTGAAGCTTTCTTT.

This chain links TRBV20-1 with TRBJ1-2; weak D call: TRBD1 (5 bases). Germline assignment: CDR1 DFQATT and CDR2 SNEGSKA (reference sequence). The CDR3 covers 19 residues. The V end was cut by 2 bases, the J end by 8 bases, with 33 bases between. The CDR3 DNA reads TGCAGTGCTAGACTACTGGTATCTGGGACCGGGGCGATATCAGTCGGCTACACCTTC. Translating it yields CSARLLVSGTGAISVGYTF.

Note on this clonotype: A junction boundary mismatches the germline segment, possibly from a read error. This sequence joins TRBV19 and TRBJ1-4, with D unresolved. The CDR3 loop spans 14 amino acids. From germline, CDR1 is LNHDA and CDR2 SQIVND (reference sequence). The CDR3 here is CASSSLAAGETLFF. DNA of the CDR3: TGTGCCAGTAGCTCTTTGGCGGCAGGTGAGACTCTGTTTTTC.

Details on this clonotype: A much more abundant neighbour one base away suggests this may be a read error. The chain recombines TRBV7-2 with TRBJ2-7; the match to TRBD2 covers 11 bases. The CDR3 has 14 residues. V dropped 5 bases and J dropped 4; count of bases not matched to a gene: 4. CDR1 and CDR2 from the germline V gene are SGHTA and FQGNSA. CDR3 protein: CASSRGLAAYEQYF. Here the CDR3 DNA reads TGTGCCAGCAGCCGGGGACTAGCGGCTTACGAGCAGTACTTC.

As concerns this clonotype: Compared with germline, one end of the junction differs, possibly owing to a read error. V and J are TRBV5-1 and TRBJ2-2, with 9 bases matching TRBD2. CDR3 length: 15 amino acids. Germline assignment: CDR1 SGHRS and CDR2 YFSETQ. The CDR3 here is CASGRAGGYSGELFF. CDR3 DNA: TGTGCCAGCGGCCGGGCGGGAGGGTACTCCGGGGAGCTGTTTTTT. Full variable domain (missing parts from reference TRBV5-1 and TRBJ2-2): KAGVTQTPRYLIKTRGQQVTLSCSPISGHRSVSWYQQTPGQGLQFLFEYFSETQRNKGNFPGRFSGRQFSNSRSEMNVSTLELGDSALYLCASGRAGGYSGELFFGEGSRLTVL.

V is TRBV20-1 and J is TRBJ2-7; TRBD1 agrees at 9 bases. The CDR3 totals 14 residues. Germline CDR1 DFQATT, CDR2 SNEGSKA (reference sequence). The V and J ends lost 3 bases and 5 bases, in that order; junction bases with no gene match: 8. The CDR3 sequence is CSASFRTGAHEQYF. In DNA, the CDR3 is TGCAGTGCTAGCTTCAGGACAGGGGCCCACGAGCAGTACTTC.

The genes are TRBV9 and TRBJ2-6; no reliable D call. Germline loops: CDR1 SGDLS, CDR2 YYNGEE. The CDR3 is 16 residues long. Trimming shortened V by 2 bases and J by 14 bases, and 23 bases separated the two germline ends. The CDR3 DNA sequence: TGTGCCAGCAGCGTCCTCTTGGGCTCCAGCACAGATATCCTGACTTTC. This codes for CASSVLLGSSTDILTF. The full variable domain, its missing parts supplied by reference TRBV9 and TRBJ2-6, is DSGVTQTPKHLITATGQRVTLRCSPRSGDLSVYWYQQSLDQGLQFLIQYYNGEERAKGNILERFSAQQFPDLHSELNLSSLELGDSALYFCASSVLLGSSTDILTFGAGSRLTVL.

This clonotype was seen many times. The rearrangement uses TRBV5-8 and TRBJ2-5, with a possible D match to TRBD1 (5 bases). The CDR3 covers 14 residues. V was cut by 1 base and J by 5 bases, with 12 bases left in between. Germline CDR1 and CDR2: SGHTS and YDEGEE. CDR3 nucleotide sequence: TGTGCCAGCAGCTTGTATGGGGCCGCGGAGACCCAGTACTTC. Amino acid sequence: CASSLYGAAETQYF.

This chain uses TRBV5-1 with TRBJ2-7, with 7 bases fitting TRBD1. Unmatched junction bases numbered 12, after V lost 6 bases and J lost 3 bases. The CDR3 covers 15 residues. From germline, CDR1 is SGHRS and CDR2 YFSETQ. In DNA form, the CDR3 reads TGCGCCAGCACCTCTGAGACAGGGCCCCACTACGAGCAGTACTTC. It codes for CASTSETGPHYEQYF.

In this sample, this clonotype turned up a few times. V is TRBV15 and J is TRBJ1-5; TRBD1 aligns across 8 bases. V trimming: 7 bases; J trimming: 1 base; junction bases outside the gene matches: 6. The CDR3 extends over 15 amino acids. CDR1 is LNHNV and CDR2 is YYDKDF in the germline V gene (reference sequence). The CDR3 reads CATNRGGISNQPQHF. CDR3 DNA: TGTGCCACCAACAGGGGGGGGATCAGCAATCAGCCCCAGCATTTT.